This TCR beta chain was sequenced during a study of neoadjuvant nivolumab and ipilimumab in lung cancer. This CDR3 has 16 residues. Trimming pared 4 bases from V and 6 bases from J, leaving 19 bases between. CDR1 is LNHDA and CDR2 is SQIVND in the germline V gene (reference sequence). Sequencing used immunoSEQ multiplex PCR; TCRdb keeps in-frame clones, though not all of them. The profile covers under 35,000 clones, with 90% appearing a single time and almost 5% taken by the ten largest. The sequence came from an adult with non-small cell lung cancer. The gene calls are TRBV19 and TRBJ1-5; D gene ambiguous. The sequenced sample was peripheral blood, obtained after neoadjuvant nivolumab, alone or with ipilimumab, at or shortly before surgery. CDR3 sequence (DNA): TGTGCCAGTAGTACCACAGCGTTCGGTAGTACTCAGCCCCAGCATTTT. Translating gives CASSTTAFGSTQPQHF.